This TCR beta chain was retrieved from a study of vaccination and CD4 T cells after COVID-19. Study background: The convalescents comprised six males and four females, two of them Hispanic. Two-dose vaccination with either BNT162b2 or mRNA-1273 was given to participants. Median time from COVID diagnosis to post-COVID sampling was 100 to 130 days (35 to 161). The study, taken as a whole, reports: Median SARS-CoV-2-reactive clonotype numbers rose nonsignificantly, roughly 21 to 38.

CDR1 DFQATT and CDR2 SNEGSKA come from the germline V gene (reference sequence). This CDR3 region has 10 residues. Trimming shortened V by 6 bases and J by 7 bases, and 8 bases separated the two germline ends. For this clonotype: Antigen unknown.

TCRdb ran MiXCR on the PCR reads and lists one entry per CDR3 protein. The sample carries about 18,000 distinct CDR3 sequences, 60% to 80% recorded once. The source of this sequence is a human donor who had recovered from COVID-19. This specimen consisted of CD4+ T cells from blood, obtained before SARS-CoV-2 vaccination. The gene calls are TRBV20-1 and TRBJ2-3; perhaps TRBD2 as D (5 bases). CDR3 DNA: TGCAGTGCAAGCGGTAATACGCAGTATTTT. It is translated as CSASGNTQYF.